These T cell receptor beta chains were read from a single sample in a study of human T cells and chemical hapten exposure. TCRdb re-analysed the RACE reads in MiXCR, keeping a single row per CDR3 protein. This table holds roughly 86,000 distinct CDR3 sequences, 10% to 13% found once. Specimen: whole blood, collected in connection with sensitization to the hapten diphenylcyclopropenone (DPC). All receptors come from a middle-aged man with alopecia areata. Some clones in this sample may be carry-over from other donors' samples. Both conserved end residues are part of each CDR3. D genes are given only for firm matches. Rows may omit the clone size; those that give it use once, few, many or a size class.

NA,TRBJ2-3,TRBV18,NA,TGTGCCAGCTCACCACCACGGGACCTCACAGATACGCAGTATTTT,CASSPPRDLTDTQYF
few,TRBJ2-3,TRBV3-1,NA,TGTGCCAGCAGCCAAGATTCGGGCAGAGACACAGATACGCAGTATTTT,CASSQDSGRDTDTQYF
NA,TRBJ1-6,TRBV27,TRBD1,TGTGCCAGCAGCCCTAGACAGGGGGCTGGTTCACCCCTCCACTTT,CASSPRQGAGSPLHF
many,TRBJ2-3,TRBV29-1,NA,TGCAGCGTTGAAGAGGGGGCCCTAGAGGGCACAGATACGCAGTATTTT,CSVEEGALEGTDTQYF
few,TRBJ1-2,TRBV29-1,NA,TGCAGCGTTTCTGACCCGAATGGCTACACCTTC,CSVSDPNGYTF
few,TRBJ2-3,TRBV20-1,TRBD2,TGCAGTGCTAGTGGGTTAGCGGGAGGTCCTCTTGGGGCAGATACGCAGTATTTT,CSASGLAGGPLGADTQYF
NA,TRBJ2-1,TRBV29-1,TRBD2,TGCAGCGTTGGACCAGCGGGAGGGCGCCATGAGCAGTTCTTC,CSVGPAGGRHEQFF
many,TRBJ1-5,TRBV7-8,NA,TGTGCCAGCAGCTTAGCGGGAAACAATCAGCCCCAGCATTTT,CASSLAGNNQPQHF
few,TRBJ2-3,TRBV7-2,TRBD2,TGTGCCAGCAGCCTTACCCGACGGACTAGCGGCACAGATACGCAGTATTTT,CASSLTRRTSGTDTQYF
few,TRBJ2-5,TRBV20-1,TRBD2,TGCAGTGCTAGACCGCGCGGGGGACAAGAGACCCAGTACTTC,CSARPRGGQETQYF
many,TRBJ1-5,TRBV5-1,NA,TGCGCCAGCAGCTTGGAGGTCAATCAGCCCCAGCATTTT,CASSLEVNQPQHF
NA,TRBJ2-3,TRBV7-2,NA,TGTGCCAGCAGCCGTAGTTGGGTCCTGAGGGGAGACACAGATACGCAGTATTTT,CASSRSWVLRGDTDTQYF
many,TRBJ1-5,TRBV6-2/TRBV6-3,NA,TGTGCCAGCAGAAGGGGCAATCAGCCCCAGCATTTT,CASRRGNQPQHF
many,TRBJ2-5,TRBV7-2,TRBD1,TGTGCCAGCAGCTTAGTGGGACAGGGGGCACTTCAAGAGACCCAGTACTTC,CASSLVGQGALQETQYF
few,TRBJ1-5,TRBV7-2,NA,TGTGCCAGCAGCTTTGCGGGGTCCAATCAGCCCCAGCATTTT,CASSFAGSNQPQHF
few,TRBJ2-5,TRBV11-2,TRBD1,TGTGCCAGCAGCGAAAGGACAGGTTCACTAAAGACCCAGTACTTC,CASSERTGSLKTQYF
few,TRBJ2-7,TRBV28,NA,TGTGCCAGCACCGACCTAGGACGGGTCTCCTACGAGCAGTACTTC,CASTDLGRVSYEQYF
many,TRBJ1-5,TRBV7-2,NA,TGTGCCAGCAGCTTAAAATTTGACCAGCCCCAGCATTTT,CASSLKFDQPQHF
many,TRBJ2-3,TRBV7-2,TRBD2,TGTGCCAGCAGCTTACTTAGCGGGAGGGCGGGAGATACGCAGTATTTT,CASSLLSGRAGDTQYF
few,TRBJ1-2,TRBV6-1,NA,TGTGCCAGCAGTCCTACGGGGGGCTATGGCTACACCTTC,CASSPTGGYGYTF
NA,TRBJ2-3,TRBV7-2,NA,TGTGCCAGCAGCTTAGTTATACTAGGCACAGATACGCAGTATTTT,CASSLVILGTDTQYF
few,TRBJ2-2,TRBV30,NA,TGTGCCTGGAGAGCGGAGTACACCGGGGAGCTGTTTTTT,CAWRAEYTGELFF
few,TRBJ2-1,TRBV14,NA,TGTGCCAGCCGGGGAACGACGAATCTGTACAATGAGCAGTTCTTC,CASRGTTNLYNEQFF
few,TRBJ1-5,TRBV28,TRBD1,TGTGCCAGCAGCTTTGGGACAGGGAGGCATCAGCCCCAGCATTTT,CASSFGTGRHQPQHF
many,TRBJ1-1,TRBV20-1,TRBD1,TGCAGTGCTAGAAACAGGGGGCTAGCGAACACTGAAGCTTTCTTT,CSARNRGLANTEAFF
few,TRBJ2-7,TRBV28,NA,TGTGCCAGCACCACTGAGGGACACGAGCAGTACTTC,CASTTEGHEQYF
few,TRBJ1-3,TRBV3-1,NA,TGTGCCAGCAGCCCCGCGAGCTCTGGAAACACCATATATTTT,CASSPASSGNTIYF
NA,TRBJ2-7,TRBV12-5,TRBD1,TGTGCTAGTGGTTTGGTACAAGGGGGCAGGACGCCCCAGGCCTACGAGCAGTACTTC,CASGLVQGGRTPQAYEQYF
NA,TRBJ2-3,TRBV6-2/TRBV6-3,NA,TGTGCCAGCAGTTACGAGGGGTCCTACACAGATACGCAGTATTTT,CASSYEGSYTDTQYF
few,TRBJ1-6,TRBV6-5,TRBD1,TGTGCCAGCAGTATAACGGGACAGGGGGCAGGGTCACCCCTCCACTTT,CASSITGQGAGSPLHF
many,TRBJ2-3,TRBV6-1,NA,TGTGCCAGCAGTGAACAGGGGCTAGGGTCGGATACGCAGTATTTT,CASSEQGLGSDTQYF
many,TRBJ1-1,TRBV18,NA,TGTGCCAGCTCACCACCTTCTGGCAGAGTCACTGAAGCTTTCTTT,CASSPPSGRVTEAFF
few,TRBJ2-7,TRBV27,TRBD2,TGTGCCAGCAGTTACCTAGCGGGTGCCTACGAGCAGTACTTC,CASSYLAGAYEQYF
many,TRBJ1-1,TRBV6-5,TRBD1,TGTGCCAGCAGTTACTCAACAGGGGAGAGCACTGAAGCTTTCTTT,CASSYSTGESTEAFF
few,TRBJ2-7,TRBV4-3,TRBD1,TGCGCCAGCAGCCAGGACAGGGCATACGAGCAGTACTTC,CASSQDRAYEQYF
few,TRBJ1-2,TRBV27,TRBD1,TGTGCCAGCAAAGTTTCGGGACAGGCCTATGGCTACACCTTC,CASKVSGQAYGYTF
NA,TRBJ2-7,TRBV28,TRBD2,TGTGCCAGCATCCGGGGGACTAGCGGAATTCAGCAGTACTTC,CASIRGTSGIQQYF
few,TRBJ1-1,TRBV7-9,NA,TGTGCCACCGACCGGGGGACCCGCACTGAAGCTTTCTTT,CATDRGTRTEAFF
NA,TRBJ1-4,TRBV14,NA,TGTGCCAGCAGCCATGAGCTGGCTGAAAAACTGTTTTTT,CASSHELAEKLFF
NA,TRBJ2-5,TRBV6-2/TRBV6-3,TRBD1,TGTGCCAGCAGTTACACACGGACAGGGATGGAGACCCAGTACTTC,CASSYTRTGMETQYF
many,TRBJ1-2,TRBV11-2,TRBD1,TGTGCCAGCAGCTCACCGGGACAGCAGAACTATGGCTACACCTTC,CASSSPGQQNYGYTF
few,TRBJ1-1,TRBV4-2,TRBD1,TGTGCCAGCAGCCCAGCCGGACAGGGGGCATCTGAAGCTTTCTTT,CASSPAGQGASEAFF
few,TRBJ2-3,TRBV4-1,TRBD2,TGCGCCAGCAGCCAAGATTTGCAAGCGGGGCGCACAGATACGCAGTATTTT,CASSQDLQAGRTDTQYF
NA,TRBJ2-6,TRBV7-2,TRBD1,TGTGCCAGCAGCTTTTCGACAGGGGGGCTTGGGGCCAACGTCCTGACTTTC,CASSFSTGGLGANVLTF
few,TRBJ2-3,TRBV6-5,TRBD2,TGTGCCAGCAGTTACTCGTGGCGGGAGGGCACAGATACGCAGTATTTT,CASSYSWREGTDTQYF
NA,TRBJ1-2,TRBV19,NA,TGTGCCAGTAACCAGGGGTCCTATGGCTACACCTTC,CASNQGSYGYTF
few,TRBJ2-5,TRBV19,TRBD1,TGTGCCACGACAAGGGGGCGTGGGGAGACCCAGTACTTC,CATTRGRGETQYF
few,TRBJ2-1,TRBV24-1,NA,TGTGCCACAAATCCCGGGGGCAATGAGCAGTTCTTC,CATNPGGNEQFF
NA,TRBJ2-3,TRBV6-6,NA,TGTGCCAGCAGCCCGGGGGGCGCGGTAGATACGCAGTATTTT,CASSPGGAVDTQYF
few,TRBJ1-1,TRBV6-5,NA,TGTGCCAGCAGTTACCCCCCGGGGAGGGGAGAATCCACTGAAGCTTTCTTT,CASSYPPGRGESTEAFF
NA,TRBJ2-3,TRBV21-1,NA,TGTGCCAGCAGCGATCGTAGAGATACGCAGTATTTT,CASSDRRDTQYF
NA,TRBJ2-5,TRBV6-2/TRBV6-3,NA,TGTGCCAGCAGTTACGGTCTATATCAAGAGACCCAGTACTTC,CASSYGLYQETQYF
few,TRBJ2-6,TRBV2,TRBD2,TGTGCCAGCACAGGACTAGTCGGGGCCAACGTCCTGACTTTC,CASTGLVGANVLTF
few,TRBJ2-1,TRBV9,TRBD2,TGTGCCAGCAGCATAGGGACGGGACTAGCGGCACCCTCCTACAATGAGCAGTTCTTC,CASSIGTGLAAPSYNEQFF
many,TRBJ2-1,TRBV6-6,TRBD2,TGTGCCAGCAGTTACTGCCCGGGACTAGGGAAATGTGATGAGCAGTTCTTC,CASSYCPGLGKCDEQFF
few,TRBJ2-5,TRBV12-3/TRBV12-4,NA,TGTGCCAGCAGTTTTGAGCTGCAAGAGACCCAGTACTTC,CASSFELQETQYF
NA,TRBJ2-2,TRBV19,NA,TGTGCCAGTACCGATCCGGCAGCAGCTGCGAACACCGGGGAGCTGTTTTTT,CASTDPAAAANTGELFF
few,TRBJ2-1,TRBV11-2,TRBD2,TGTGCCAGCAGGTCCGGGACTAGCGAGTTCTTC,CASRSGTSEFF
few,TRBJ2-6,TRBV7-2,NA,TGTGCCAGCAGCTTGTATGGGGCCAACGTCCTGACTTTC,CASSLYGANVLTF